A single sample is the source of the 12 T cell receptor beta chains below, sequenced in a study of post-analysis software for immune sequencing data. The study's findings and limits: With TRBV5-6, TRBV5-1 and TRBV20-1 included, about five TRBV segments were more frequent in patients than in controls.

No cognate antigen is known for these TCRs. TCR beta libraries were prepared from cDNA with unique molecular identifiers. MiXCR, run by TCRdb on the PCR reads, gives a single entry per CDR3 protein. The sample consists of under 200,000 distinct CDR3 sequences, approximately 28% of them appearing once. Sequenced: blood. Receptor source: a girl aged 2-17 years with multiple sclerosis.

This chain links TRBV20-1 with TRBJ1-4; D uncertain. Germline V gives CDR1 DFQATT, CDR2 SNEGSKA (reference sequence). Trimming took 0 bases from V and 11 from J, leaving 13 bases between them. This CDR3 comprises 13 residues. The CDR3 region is CSAREEVLGKLFF. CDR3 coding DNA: TGCAGTGCTAGAGAGGAGGTACTCGGGAAACTGTTTTTT.

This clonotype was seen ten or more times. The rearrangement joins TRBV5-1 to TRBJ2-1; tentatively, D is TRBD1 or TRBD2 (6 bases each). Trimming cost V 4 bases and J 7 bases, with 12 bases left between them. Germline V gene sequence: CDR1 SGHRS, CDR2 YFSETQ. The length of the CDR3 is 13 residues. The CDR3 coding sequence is TGCGCCAGCAGCCCCAAAGGGGGGAATGAGCAGTTCTTC. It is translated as CASSPKGGNEQFF.

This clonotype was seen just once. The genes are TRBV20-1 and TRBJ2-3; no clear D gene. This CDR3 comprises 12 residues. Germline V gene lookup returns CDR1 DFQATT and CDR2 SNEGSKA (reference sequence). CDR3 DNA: TGCAGCGGGCGACCTAGTTTGAATACGCAGTATTTT. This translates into CSGRPSLNTQYF.

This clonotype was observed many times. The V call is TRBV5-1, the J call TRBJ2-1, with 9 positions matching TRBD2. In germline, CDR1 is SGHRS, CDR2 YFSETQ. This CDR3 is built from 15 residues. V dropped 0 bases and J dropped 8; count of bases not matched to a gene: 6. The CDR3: CASSLVAGGPDEQFF. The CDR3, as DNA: TGCGCCAGCAGCTTGGTTGCGGGAGGGCCTGATGAGCAGTTCTTC.

The CDR3 here is CASSLVARPTGANVLTF. The CDR3 DNA reads as TGTGCCAGCTCCTTAGTGGCCAGGCCTACTGGGGCCAACGTCCTGACTTTC. This chain uses TRBV2 with TRBJ2-6; no reliable D call. Germline CDR1 and CDR2: SNHLY and FYNNEI. The CDR3 sequence is 17 residues long. Between the trimmed V and J ends, which lost 8 bases and 2 bases, there was a span of 19 bases.

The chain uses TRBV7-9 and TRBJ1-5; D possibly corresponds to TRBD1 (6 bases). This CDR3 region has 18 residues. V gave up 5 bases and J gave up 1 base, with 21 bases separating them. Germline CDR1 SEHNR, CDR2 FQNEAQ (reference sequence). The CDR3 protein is CASSATEEQGWSNQPQHF. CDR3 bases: TGTGCCAGCAGCGCCACCGAAGAACAGGGCTGGAGCAATCAGCCCCAGCATTTT.

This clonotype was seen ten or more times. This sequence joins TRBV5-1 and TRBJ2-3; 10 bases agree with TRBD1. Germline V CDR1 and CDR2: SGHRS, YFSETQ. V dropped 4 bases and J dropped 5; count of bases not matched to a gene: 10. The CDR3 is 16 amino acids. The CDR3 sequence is CASSPGTGAVGDTQYF. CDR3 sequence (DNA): TGCGCCAGCAGCCCCGGGACAGGGGCGGTTGGAGATACGCAGTATTTT.

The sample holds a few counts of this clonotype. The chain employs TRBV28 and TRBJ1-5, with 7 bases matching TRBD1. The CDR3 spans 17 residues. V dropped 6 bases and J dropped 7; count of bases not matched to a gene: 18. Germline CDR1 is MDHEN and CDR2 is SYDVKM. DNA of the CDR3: TGTGCCAGCAGGGGACAGCTGGATCGAGGCCAAGGGCAGCCCCAGCATTTT. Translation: CASRGQLDRGQGQPQHF.

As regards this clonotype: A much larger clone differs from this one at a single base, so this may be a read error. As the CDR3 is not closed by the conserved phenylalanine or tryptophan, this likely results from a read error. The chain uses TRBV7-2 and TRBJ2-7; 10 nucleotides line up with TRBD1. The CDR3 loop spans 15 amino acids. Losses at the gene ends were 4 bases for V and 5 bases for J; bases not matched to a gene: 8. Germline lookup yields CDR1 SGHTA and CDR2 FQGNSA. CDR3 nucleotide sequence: TGTGCCAGCAGCTGGGGGGGACAGGGGATCCACGAGCAGTACTTG. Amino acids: CASSWGGQGIHEQYL.

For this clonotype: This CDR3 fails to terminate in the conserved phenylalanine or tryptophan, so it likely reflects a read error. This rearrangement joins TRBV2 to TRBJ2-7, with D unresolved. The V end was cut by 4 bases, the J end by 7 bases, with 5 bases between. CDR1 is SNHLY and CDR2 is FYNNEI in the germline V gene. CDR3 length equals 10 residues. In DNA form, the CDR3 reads TGTGCCAGCAGTGTAATTGAGCAGTACTCC. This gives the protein CASSVIEQYS.

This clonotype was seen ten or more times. The CDR3 here is CSATVGETQYF. CDR3 DNA sequence: TGCAGTGCCACAGTGGGAGAGACCCAGTACTTC. The rearrangement joins TRBV20-1 to TRBJ2-5; D remains ambiguous. Germline CDR1 reads DFQATT; CDR2 reads SNEGSKA (reference sequence). V lost 6 bases, J lost 4 bases, and 9 bases lay in between. This CDR3 contains 11 residues.

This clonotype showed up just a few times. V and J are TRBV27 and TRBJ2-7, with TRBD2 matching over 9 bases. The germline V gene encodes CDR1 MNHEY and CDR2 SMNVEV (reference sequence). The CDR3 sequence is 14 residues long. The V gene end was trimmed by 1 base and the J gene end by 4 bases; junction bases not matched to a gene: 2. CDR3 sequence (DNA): TGTGCCAGCAGTTTATTAGCGGGAGATTACGAGCAGTACTTC. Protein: CASSLLAGDYEQYF.